This TCR beta chain comes out of a study of T cells in Graves' hyperthyroidism and ophthalmopathy. Across the whole study: Peripheral blood sampling occurred at initial diagnosis, before any treatment. Findings and caveats of the study: Ophthalmopathy cases were set apart from stable hyperthyroidism by a 13 V-J model.

For ophthalmopathy patients, the Clinical Activity Score was at least 3 and the NOSPECS grade at least 4; duration was under 3 months. Patients having uncontrolled infection, another autoimmune disease, pregnancy or lactation were not included. CDR1 is MNHEY, CDR2 SVGEGT, per germline. The CDR3 runs 17 residues. J was trimmed by 6 bases and V by 5 bases; bases with no gene match: 12. TCR beta CDR3 region amplification was performed from RNA transcripts. In the first-round RT-PCR of the TCR CDR3, the HTBI primer set was used. TCRdb re-called the multiplex PCR reads with MiXCR, one entry per CDR3 protein. The data contain roughly 500,000 distinct CDR3 sequences, 16% of them singletons. On this clonotype itself: Its antigen is unknown.

The clonotype comes from a woman younger than 45 with Graves' ophthalmopathy. Sequencing input: blood. This chain connects TRBV6-2 or TRBV6-3 to TRBJ2-1, with 11 nucleotides matching TRBD2. Written as DNA, the CDR3 is TGTGCCAGCAGTGTGTCCCCGGTAGCGGGAGGGCCCAATGAGCAGTTCTTC. Translating it yields CASSVSPVAGGPNEQFF.